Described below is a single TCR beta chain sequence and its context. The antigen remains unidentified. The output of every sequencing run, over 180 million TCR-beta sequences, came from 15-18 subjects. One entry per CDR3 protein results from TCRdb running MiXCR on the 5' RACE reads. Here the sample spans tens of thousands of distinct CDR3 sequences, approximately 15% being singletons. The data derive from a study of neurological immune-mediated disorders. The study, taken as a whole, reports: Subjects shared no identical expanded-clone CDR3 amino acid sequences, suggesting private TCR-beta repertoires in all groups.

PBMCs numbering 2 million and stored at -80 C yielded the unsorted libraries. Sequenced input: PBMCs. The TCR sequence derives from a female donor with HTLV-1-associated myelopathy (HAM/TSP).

In DNA form, the CDR3 reads TGTGCCAGCAGCCAAGATGTCAGGGAGAACACTGAAGCTTTCTTT. It is translated as CASSQDVRENTEAFF. The gene calls are TRBV7-3 and TRBJ1-1, with D possibly TRBD1 on 5 matching bases. The CDR3 spans 15 residues. CDR1 is SGHTA and CDR2 is FQGTGA in the germline V gene. Trimming shortened V by 5 bases and J by 1 base, and 14 bases separated the two germline ends.